This T cell receptor beta chain is from a study of blood T cell repertoires in COVID-19 (dated by TCRdb to about 2020). As for the study more broadly: Samples covering the acute and convalescent phases of COVID-19 were provided by collaborators in the United States, Italy and Spain. The material from the prospective study consisted of cDNA or gDNA derived from T cells, B-cell-depleted T cells, or PBMCs. The dataset comprised deeply sampled blood TCRbeta repertoires from subjects exposed to, actively infected with, or recovered from COVID-19. The repertoires were released in a freely available public database meant as a resource for research on the immune response to SARS-CoV-2. The samples were drawn from the first 160 participants of the ongoing ImmuneRACE study and from some 1,300 subjects provided by 6 global collaborators. Sample metadata almost always included a de-identified subject ID, COVID-19 status, age in years and sex. Where available, HLA class I and class II types were taken from metadata supplied by the sample provider and were not determined by assay-based typing. Points the paper makes about the study in general: How much clinical and demographic metadata was included differed by source and by participant, and the metadata was provided uncurated.

Participants in the prospective study were aged 18 to 89 years, lived in some 24 United States geographic areas, and enrolled through a virtual design. In the prospective study, cohorts were assigned on the basis of participant-reported clinical history obtained from a screening survey and a study questionnaire. Each participant in the prospective study had whole blood, serum and a nasopharyngeal or oropharyngeal swab collected by mobile phlebotomists. Over a roughly 2-month period, participants in the prospective study had the option of providing additional blood draws and questionnaires. Before DNA extraction, prospective study blood samples were shipped either frozen or at room temperature. A word on this clone: Its antigen has not been determined. Base qualities are not provided; no much larger clone lies one nucleotide away.

V and J lose 4 bases and 9 bases, and a span of 14 bases separates them. From its cysteine to its phenylalanine, the CDR3 spans 13 amino acids. CDR3 DNA only is kept here, 39 bases in frame from base 1. As encoded in the germline V gene, CDR1 is MRHNA while CDR2 is SNTAGT. The immunoSEQ Assay, a bias-controlled multiplex PCR, was used to amplify TCRbeta CDR3 regions from genomic DNA. On the study's bioinformatics: Within the assay, amplification of reference gene primers was used to estimate how many nucleated cells each sample contained. Sequence reads were collapsed and filtered to measure the absolute abundance of every unique TCRbeta CDR3 rearrangement. Productive Simpson clonality was computed per sample as the square root of Simpson's diversity index over productive rearrangements. Imported from immuneACCESS, the table was reduced by TCRdb to in-frame sequences with V and J called. These copies leave out some clones; in studies compared against another copy, an unresolved V gene accounts for under half, and the cause of the remainder is not known. V and J calls and clone size are copied from that table; D and trimming were computed from the DNA. Within this sample are 150,000 to 200,000 clones, with 82% of them counted one time only. The ten largest clones add up to more than 4.5% of the sample.

Sequencing used PBMCs or T cells enriched from blood (not recorded which). This receptor was identified in a woman in her sixties with acute COVID-19. Rearrangement joined TRBV6-4 to TRBJ2-3; TRBD2 is a possible D gene, resting on 6 matching bases. This receptor carries the CDR3 CASSGAFAGTQYF. The sequence in DNA is TGTGCCAGCAGTGGGGCTTTCGCGGGAACGCAGTATTTT.